This TCR beta chain is from a study of OX40 agonist ivuxolimab in advanced cancers. About the study: Dose-escalation cases comprised hepatocellular carcinoma, melanoma, renal cell or head and neck cancer. The study's findings and limits: Among patients with partial responses at 0.1-3.0 mg/kg, clonal expansion was among the lowest.

TCRdb's table, derived via immunoSEQ multiplex PCR, lists solely in-frame clones and lacks some. The sample yields 85,000 to 90,000 clones, roughly 92% seen once. This CDR3 is built from 12 residues. Germline V gene lookup returns CDR1 SGHTA and CDR2 FQGTGA. The V gene lost 1 base and the J gene lost 8 bases, with 8 bases spanning the gap. This clone has more than one count but fewer than ten. Its antigen is unknown. Patients with autoimmune history or systemic immunosuppression were excluded. Samples of blood were obtained at baseline, on cycle 4 day 1, and on cycle 7 day 1. This TCR came from an adult with an advanced solid tumor such as melanoma, head and neck, liver or kidney cancer. The specimen was CD4+ or CD8+ T cells sorted from blood, collected in a trial of the OX40 agonist ivuxolimab. The V call is TRBV7-3, the J call TRBJ1-2; D unresolved. The CDR3 coding sequence is TGTGCCAGCAGCTTAAACGGCGCGGGCTACACCTTC. This translates into CASSLNGAGYTF.